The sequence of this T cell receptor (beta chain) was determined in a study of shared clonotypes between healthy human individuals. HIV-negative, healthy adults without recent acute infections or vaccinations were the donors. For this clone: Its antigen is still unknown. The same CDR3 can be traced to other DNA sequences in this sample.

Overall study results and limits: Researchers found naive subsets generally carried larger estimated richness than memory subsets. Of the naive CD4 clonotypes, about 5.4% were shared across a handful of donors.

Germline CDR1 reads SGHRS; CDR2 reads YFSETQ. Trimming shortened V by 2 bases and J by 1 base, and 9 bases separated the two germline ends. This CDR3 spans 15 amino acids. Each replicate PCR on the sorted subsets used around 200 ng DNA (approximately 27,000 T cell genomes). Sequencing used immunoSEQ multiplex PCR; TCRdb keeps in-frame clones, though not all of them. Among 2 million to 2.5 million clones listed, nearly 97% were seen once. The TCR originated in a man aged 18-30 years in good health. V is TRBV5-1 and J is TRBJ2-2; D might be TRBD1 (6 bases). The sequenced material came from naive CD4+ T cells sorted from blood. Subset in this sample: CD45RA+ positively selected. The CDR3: CASSFLQGNTGELFF. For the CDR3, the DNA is TGCGCCAGCAGCTTCTTACAGGGGAACACCGGGGAGCTGTTTTTT.